The entry below gives a single T cell receptor beta chain sequence along with its context. Its specificity is unknown. As for time point: pretreatment peripheral blood. There were between 1 and 8 samples from each patient, taken pretreatment and on-treatment. The data were taken from a study of PD-L1 blockade in urothelial cancer. Whole-study context: Atezolizumab 1,200 mg was given intravenously every 3 weeks, starting 2014. T cell content in blood samples showed a median of 141,255.

TCRdb's copy holds only in-frame clones and misses some; the assay was immunoSEQ multiplex PCR. Here the sample spans about 47,000 clones, 80% being singletons. The CDR3 length is 13 residues. Germline lookup yields CDR1 SEHNR and CDR2 FQNEAQ (reference sequence). V lost 4 bases, J lost 5 bases, and 11 bases lay in between. Study-wide results and limits: Durable-benefit patients showed greater tumor-associated blood clone expansion at 3 weeks.

The J gene is TRBJ2-5, the V gene TRBV7-9, with D possibly being TRBD2 (5 bases). The TCR originated in a man aged 55 to 69 with urothelial cancer. The sequencing here drew on PBMCs, taken around atezolizumab (anti-PD-L1) treatment. CDR3 bases: TGTGCCAGCAGCTCACTAGAACAGGAGACCCAGTACTTC. Residues: CASSSLEQETQYF.